This T cell receptor beta chain was sequenced during a study of CD8 T cells in Susac syndrome. Regarding the study as a whole: Clonal expansion was missing from Susac syndrome CD4+ T cell repertoires.

With V trimmed by 11 bases and J by 0 bases, 5 bases remained unmatched. CDR3 length: 13 residues. Germline V gene lookup returns CDR1 SEHNR and CDR2 FQNEAQ (reference sequence). CD8+ and CD4+ blood T cells underwent TCR beta sequencing. Comments on this clonotype: Its target is not known.

Random hexamers were used to reverse transcribe an amount of about 0.5 to 1 ug RNA. TCRdb independently ran MiXCR on the immunoSEQ multiplex PCR reads; one entry per CDR3 protein. The repertoire holds about 240,000 distinct CDR3 sequences, with 90% to 96% as singletons. Input material: CD4+ T cells from PBMCs. J is TRBJ2-7 and V is TRBV7-9; TRBD2 matches at 9 bases. This clonotype was sampled from a human donor with Susac syndrome. CDR3 protein: CAYSSGNSYEQYF. The CDR3 bases are TGTGCCTACTCTAGCGGGAACTCCTACGAGCAGTACTTC.